Listed below are T cell receptor beta chains from one sample, sequenced in a study of blood T cell repertoires in COVID-19. The protocol was immunoSEQ multiplex PCR, while the TCRdb copy is restricted to in-frame clones and leaves out a portion. In the table there are some 300,000 clones, around 90% of which are singletons. Sequenced sample: peripheral blood. These receptor sequences come from a man in his late teens or twenties with active or convalescent COVID-19. Both conserved end residues are part of each CDR3. The D gene is left open where the match is weak. For some rows the clone size is stated as once, few or many, or as a class when expanded; others skip it.

V	D	size	J	DNA	CDR3
TRBV3-1/TRBV3-2	NA	NA	TRBJ2-2	TGTGCCAGCAGCCAAGGACTATCTGGGGAGCTGTTTTTT	CASSQGLSGELFF
TRBV27	NA	NA	TRBJ2-7	TGTGCCAGCAGTCGGGGGACGACCTACGAGCAGTACTTC	CASSRGTTYEQYF
TRBV6-5	NA	NA	TRBJ2-2	TGTGCCAGCAGCTCCACGTGGAGGACCGGGGAGCTGTTTTTT	CASSSTWRTGELFF
TRBV28	NA	NA	TRBJ1-1	TGTGCCAGCACCCCAGGGGACACTGAAGCTTTCTTT	CASTPGDTEAFF
TRBV15	NA	NA	TRBJ1-1	TGTGCCACCAGCAGACAGGGCTACGGGGCTTTCTTT	CATSRQGYGAFF
TRBV7-8	TRBD1	NA	TRBJ2-7	TGTGCCAGCAGCCCAGGGGGATCCGAGCAGTACTTC	CASSPGGSEQYF
TRBV29-1	TRBD2	NA	TRBJ2-3	TGCAGCGTTGGGGCACTAGCGGGGGGTAGCACAGATACGCAGTATTTT	CSVGALAGGSTDTQYF
TRBV4-3	NA	NA	TRBJ2-1	TGCGCCAGCAGCCAAGGTCTCTTACTCAACAATGAGCAGTTCTTC	CASSQGLLLNNEQFF
TRBV19	TRBD1	NA	TRBJ1-5	TGTGCCAGTAAGAGTTGGACAGGGACTAATCAGCCCCAGCATTTT	CASKSWTGTNQPQHF
TRBV7-3	TRBD1	NA	TRBJ2-1	TGTGCCAGCAGCCCCGGACAGGGGACATACAATGAGCAGTTCTTC	CASSPGQGTYNEQFF
TRBV28	NA	NA	TRBJ2-4	TGTGCCAGCAGTTTACAGGGGATCATTCAGTACTTC	CASSLQGIIQYF
TRBV27	NA	NA	TRBJ1-1	TGTGCCAGCAGTTTATCCGCTTCAGGTAACACTGAAGCTTTCTTT	CASSLSASGNTEAFF
TRBV6-4	TRBD2	NA	TRBJ2-1	TGTGCCAGCAGTGACCGGACTAGCGGGCAAAATGAGCAGTTCTTC	CASSDRTSGQNEQFF
TRBV5-4	NA	NA	TRBJ2-7	TGTGCCAGCAGCTTGAGGAGGGGGGGCCGAAACGAGCAGTACTTC	CASSLRRGGRNEQYF
TRBV5-4	TRBD2	NA	TRBJ2-5	TGTGCCAGCAGCACGGGAGGGGACGGAGAGAGGGCCCAGTACTTC	CASSTGGDGERAQYF
TRBV6-6	NA	NA	TRBJ1-6	TGTGCCAGCAGTCAAGACAGCGAACGGTCACCCCTCCACTTT	CASSQDSERSPLHF
TRBV12-3/TRBV12-4	NA	NA	TRBJ2-2	TGTGCCAGCAGTTTACGCCGGGACGGGGAGCTGTTTTTT	CASSLRRDGELFF
TRBV9	NA	NA	TRBJ2-5	TGTGCCAGCAGCGAGGGGATTTACCAAGAGACCCAGTACTTC	CASSEGIYQETQYF
TRBV11-2	TRBD1	NA	TRBJ1-5	TGTGCCAGCAGCCCCAGCGGACAGGGCAATCAGCCCCAGCATTTT	CASSPSGQGNQPQHF
TRBV28	NA	NA	TRBJ2-7	TGTGCCAGCAGTTTATTAGGGGGTTGGCTAGACGAGCAGTACTTC	CASSLLGGWLDEQYF
TRBV9	NA	few	TRBJ2-7	TGTGCCAGCAGCGCCCAAGCGGGCGGCTACGAGCAGTACTTC	CASSAQAGGYEQYF
TRBV7-3	NA	NA	TRBJ2-7	TGTGCCAGCAGCCCGACAGGAACCTACGAGCAGTACTTC	CASSPTGTYEQYF
TRBV19	TRBD1	NA	TRBJ1-5	TGTGCCAGTAGTAGGGGACAGGGATTGAGTCAGCCCCAGCATTTT	CASSRGQGLSQPQHF
TRBV6-6	NA	NA	TRBJ1-4	TGTGCCAGCATCTTTAATGAAAAACTGTTTTTT	CASIFNEKLFF
TRBV11-3	TRBD2	NA	TRBJ2-1	TGTGCCAGCAGCCCAAGGGAGCGGGAGGTGAATGAGCAGTTCTTC	CASSPREREVNEQFF
TRBV6-2/TRBV6-3	TRBD1	NA	TRBJ1-6	TGTGCCAGCAGTCCGGGACAGGGGTCCTCACCCCTCCACTTT	CASSPGQGSSPLHF
TRBV11-2	TRBD1	NA	TRBJ2-5	TGTGCCAGCAGCTTCATAGGGGGCGGGGAGACCCAGTACTTC	CASSFIGGGETQYF
TRBV5-8	TRBD1	NA	TRBJ1-6	TGTGCCAGCAGCTGGGGACAGTGGAATTCACCCCTCCACTTT	CASSWGQWNSPLHF
TRBV28	TRBD2	once	TRBJ2-1	TGTGCCAGCAGTTCCCCGGGCGGTGTGGTGGACGCGGGAGGTGCCTACAATGAGCAGTTCTTC	CASSSPGGVVDAGGAYNEQFF
TRBV28	NA	NA	TRBJ2-7	TGTGCCAGCAGTTGGGGCTTACCAGGTTCCTACGAGCAGTACTTC	CASSWGLPGSYEQYF
TRBV3-1/TRBV3-2	TRBD1	NA	TRBJ2-4	TGTGCCAGCAGCCAGGCCTCCGGGACAGGGAAAAACATTCAGTACTTC	CASSQASGTGKNIQYF
TRBV6-1	TRBD1	NA	TRBJ1-6	TGTGCCAGCAGTGAGATGGGACAGGGACGATCACCCCTCCACTTT	CASSEMGQGRSPLHF
TRBV7-8	NA	NA	TRBJ1-1	TGTGCCAGCAGCTTACTACAGGACACTGAAGCTTTCTTT	CASSLLQDTEAFF
TRBV7-8	TRBD1	NA	TRBJ1-2	TGTGCCAGCAGCAAGGCCGGGACAGGGTCCTATGGCTACACCTTC	CASSKAGTGSYGYTF
TRBV9	TRBD1	few	TRBJ2-1	TGTGCCAGCAGCGCCCGGGACAGGGCCTACAATGAGCAGTTCTTC	CASSARDRAYNEQFF
TRBV14	NA	NA	TRBJ2-3	TGTGCCAGCAGCCAAGATTTCACTACAGATACGCAGTATTTT	CASSQDFTTDTQYF
TRBV5-1	TRBD1	NA	TRBJ2-4	TGCGCCAGCAGCTTGCTGGACAGGGGTCAAAACATTCAGTACTTC	CASSLLDRGQNIQYF
TRBV4-2	NA	NA	TRBJ1-2	TGTGCCAGCAGCCAAGAAACAGGCCGTACTAACTATGGCTACACCTTC	CASSQETGRTNYGYTF
TRBV6-5	NA	NA	TRBJ2-1	TGTGCCAGCAGAGTGCAGATCTCCTCCTACAATGAGCAGTTCTTC	CASRVQISSYNEQFF
TRBV7-2	NA	NA	TRBJ1-6	TGTGCCAGCAGCTTAGGAGGTTTTGGAAATTCACCCCTCCACTTT	CASSLGGFGNSPLHF
TRBV25-1	NA	NA	TRBJ2-7	TGTGCCAGCAGTCGTACCACCGGCGGAAGGGAGGTCTACGAGCAGTACTTC	CASSRTTGGREVYEQYF
TRBV7-2	TRBD1	NA	TRBJ2-2	TGTGCCAGCAGCCACCCCAGGGCAGGGGGCTTCGGAAAGGGCGGGGAGCTGTTTTTT	CASSHPRAGGFGKGGELFF
TRBV7-9	TRBD2	NA	TRBJ2-5	TGTGCCAGCAGCTCCGGGACTAGCGGGACTGGGACCCAGTACTTC	CASSSGTSGTGTQYF
TRBV24-1	TRBD2	NA	TRBJ2-3	TGTGCCACCAGTGACACCGGGACTAGCGGGGGGACCACAGATACGCAGTATTTT	CATSDTGTSGGTTDTQYF
TRBV5-8	NA	NA	TRBJ1-5	TGTGCCAGCAGCTTGGTGGCAGGGACTTATAGCAATCAGCCCCAGCATTTT	CASSLVAGTYSNQPQHF